The clone carrying this TCR beta chain was seen a handful of times. Its specificity is unknown. These data come from a study of healthy donors' naive CD4 and CD8 T cells. Study findings and constraints: Homeostatic proliferation of naive T cells was not examined as a bias source. Positive CDR3 charge linked to CD4+ cells, negative to CD8+ cells.

CD4+CD8-CD45RO-CD45RA+ cells were naive CD4+; CD8+CD4-CD45RA+CD27bright cells were naive CD8+. Trimming removed 6 bases at V and 0 bases at J, with 14 bases between. The CDR3 runs to 15 residues. Each TCR library used 400 to 600 ng of total RNA and a linear amplification protocol. TCRdb re-called the reads through MiXCR, storing one row per CDR3 protein. The table records roughly 200,000 distinct CDR3 sequences, over 60% of them present only once. The TCR sequence derives from a pool of human donors in good health; the sample pools cells from several healthy donors. The chain couples TRBV12-3 or TRBV12-4 to TRBJ2-5; possible D gene TRBD1, 5 bases. The sequencing sample was made of naive CD4+ and CD8+ T cells sorted from blood, pooled from several donors. For the CDR3, the DNA is TGTGCCAGCAGGAGCACACAGGAGTACCAAGAGACCCAGTACTTC. It translates to CASRSTQEYQETQYF.